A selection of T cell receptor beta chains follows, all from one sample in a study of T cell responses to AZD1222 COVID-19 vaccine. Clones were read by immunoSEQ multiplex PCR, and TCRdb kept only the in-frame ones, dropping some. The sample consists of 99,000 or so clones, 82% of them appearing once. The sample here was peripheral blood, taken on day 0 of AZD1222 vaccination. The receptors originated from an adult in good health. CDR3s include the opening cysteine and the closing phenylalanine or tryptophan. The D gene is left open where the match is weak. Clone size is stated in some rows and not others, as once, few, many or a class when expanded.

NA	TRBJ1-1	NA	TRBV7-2	CASSLVGTSTEAFF	TGTGCCAGCAGCTTAGTCGGGACGTCCACTGAAGCTTTCTTT
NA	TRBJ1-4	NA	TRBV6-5	CASSYKGLANEKLFF	TGTGCCAGCAGTTACAAAGGGCTAGCTAATGAAAAACTGTTTTTT
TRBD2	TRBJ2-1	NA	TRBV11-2	CASSLERGANEQFF	TGTGCCAGCAGCTTGGAGCGGGGGGCCAATGAGCAGTTCTTC
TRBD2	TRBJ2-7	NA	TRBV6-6	CASSPGGSLAYEQYF	TGTGCCAGCAGCCCCGGGGGGAGCCTAGCCTACGAGCAGTACTTC
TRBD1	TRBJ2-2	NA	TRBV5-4	CASSRATGSTGELFF	TGTGCCAGCAGCCGAGCGACAGGGAGCACCGGGGAGCTGTTTTTT
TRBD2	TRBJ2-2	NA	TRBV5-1	CASSSSGGDTGELFF	TGCGCCAGCAGCTCTAGCGGGGGAGACACCGGGGAGCTGTTTTTT
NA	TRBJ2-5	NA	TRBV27	CASSFRETQYF	TGTGCCAGCAGTTTTCGGGAGACCCAGTACTTC
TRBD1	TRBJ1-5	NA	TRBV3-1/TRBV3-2	CASSQDTGGQPQHF	TGTGCCAGCAGCCAAGACACAGGGGGTCAGCCCCAGCATTTT
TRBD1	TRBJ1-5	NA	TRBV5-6	CASSLRTGGIYQPQHF	TGTGCCAGCAGCCTTAGGACAGGGGGTATTTATCAGCCCCAGCATTTT
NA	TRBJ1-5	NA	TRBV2	CASREGRQFNQPQHF	TGTGCCAGCAGGGAGGGACGACAGTTCAATCAGCCCCAGCATTTT
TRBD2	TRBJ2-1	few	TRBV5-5	CASSLVRLAGGHNEQFF	TGTGCCAGCAGCTTGGTAAGATTAGCGGGGGGACACAATGAGCAGTTCTTC
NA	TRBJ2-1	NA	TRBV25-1	CASSEYVNNEQFF	TGTGCCAGCAGTGAATACGTGAACAATGAGCAGTTCTTC
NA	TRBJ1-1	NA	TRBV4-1	CASSYGRGGSEAFF	TGCGCCAGCAGCTATGGACGGGGGGGATCTGAAGCTTTCTTT
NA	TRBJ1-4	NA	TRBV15	CATSRGTKSRREKLFF	TGTGCCACCAGCAGGGGGACAAAATCCAGGAGGGAAAAACTGTTTTTT
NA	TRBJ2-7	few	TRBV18	CASSPIRDSHYEQYF	TGTGCCAGCTCACCCATCCGGGACTCACACTACGAGCAGTACTTC
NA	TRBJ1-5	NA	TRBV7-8	CASSLASADHNQPQHF	TGTGCCAGCAGCTTAGCATCGGCCGACCACAATCAGCCCCAGCATTTT
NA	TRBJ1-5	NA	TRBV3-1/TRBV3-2	CASSQGFGGGQPQHF	TGTGCCAGCAGCCAAGGATTTGGCGGAGGTCAGCCCCAGCATTTT
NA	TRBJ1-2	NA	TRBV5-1	CASSLGGDYGYTF	TGCGCCAGCAGCTTAGGGGGGGACTATGGCTACACCTTC
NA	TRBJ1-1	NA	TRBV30	CAWSVLGGVATEAFF	TGTGCCTGGAGTGTACTAGGAGGGGTCGCCACTGAAGCTTTCTTT
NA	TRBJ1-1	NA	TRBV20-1	CSARVASLAFF	TGCAGTGCTAGGGTGGCGTCTCTGGCTTTCTTT
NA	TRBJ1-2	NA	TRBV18	CASSRQGTGGYTF	TGTGCCAGCTCACGGCAGGGAACGGGCGGCTACACCTTC
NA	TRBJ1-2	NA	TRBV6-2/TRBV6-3	CASSHLVGRPGYTF	TGTGCCAGCAGCCACCTGGTGGGCAGGCCTGGCTACACCTTC
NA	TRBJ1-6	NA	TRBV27	CASSFTGGYNSPLHF	TGTGCCAGCAGTTTTACAGGCGGCTATAATTCACCCCTCCACTTT
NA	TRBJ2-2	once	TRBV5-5	CASSSRIQAGELFF	TGTGCCAGCAGCTCACGAATTCAGGCCGGGGAGCTGTTTTTT
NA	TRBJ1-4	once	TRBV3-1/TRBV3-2	CASSRIWGQGWPNEKLFF	TGTGCCAGCAGCCGCATCTGGGGGCAGGGGTGGCCTAATGAAAAACTGTTTTTT
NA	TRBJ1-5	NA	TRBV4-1	CASSQDGQQDQPQHF	TGCGCCAGCAGCCAAGATGGACAGCAAGATCAGCCCCAGCATTTT
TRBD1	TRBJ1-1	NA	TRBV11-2	CASSPGRGGTEAFF	TGTGCCAGCAGCCCTGGCAGGGGGGGCACTGAAGCTTTCTTT
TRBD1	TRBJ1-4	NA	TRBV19	CASSMIQGGLGEKLFF	TGTGCCAGTAGTATGATACAGGGGGGCCTCGGCGAAAAACTGTTTTTT
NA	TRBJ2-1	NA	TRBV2	CASSESERPSYNEQFF	TGTGCCAGCAGTGAGTCGGAGAGGCCCTCCTACAATGAGCAGTTCTTC
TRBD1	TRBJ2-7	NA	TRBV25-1	CASSESGTGSYEQYF	TGTGCCAGCAGTGAATCTGGGACAGGGTCCTACGAGCAGTACTTC
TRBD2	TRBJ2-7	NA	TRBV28	CASSTWMTSGGSVREQYF	TGTGCCAGCAGTACCTGGATGACTAGCGGGGGCTCGGTAAGGGAGCAGTACTTC
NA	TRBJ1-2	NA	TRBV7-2	CASSLDLFNGYTF	TGTGCCAGCAGCTTAGATTTATTTAACGGCTACACCTTC
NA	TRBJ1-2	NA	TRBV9	CASSVEQSGYTF	TGTGCCAGCAGCGTAGAACAAAGCGGCTACACCTTC
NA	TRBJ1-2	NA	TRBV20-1	CSARANGLYTF	TGCAGTGCTAGGGCTAATGGACTATACACCTTC
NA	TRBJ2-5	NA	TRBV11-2	CASSRRSEETQYF	TGTGCCAGCAGCCGTCGGAGTGAAGAGACCCAGTACTTC
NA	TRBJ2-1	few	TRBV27	CASRRGSHEQFF	TGTGCCAGCAGAAGGGGGTCGCATGAGCAGTTCTTC
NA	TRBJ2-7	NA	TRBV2	CASRDTRHSYEQYF	TGTGCCAGCAGGGATACTCGTCACTCCTACGAGCAGTACTTC
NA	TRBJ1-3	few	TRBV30	CAWRFTQTDTIYF	TGTGCCTGGAGATTTACACAGACGGACACCATATATTTT
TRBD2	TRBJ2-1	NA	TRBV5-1	CASSMGLAVYYNEQFF	TGCGCCAGCAGCATGGGACTAGCGGTTTATTACAATGAGCAGTTCTTC
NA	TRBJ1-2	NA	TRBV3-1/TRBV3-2	CASSQLDGGYTF	TGTGCCAGCAGCCAATTAGACGGGGGCTACACCTTC
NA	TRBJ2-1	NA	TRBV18	CASSPKGSSYNEQFF	TGTGCCAGCTCACCTAAGGGGAGCTCCTACAATGAGCAGTTCTTC
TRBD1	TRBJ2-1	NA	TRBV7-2	CASSPRRDRGYEQFF	TGTGCCAGCAGCCCCCGGCGGGACAGGGGGTATGAGCAGTTCTTC
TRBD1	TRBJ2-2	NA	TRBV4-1	CASSQEGQGNTGELFF	TGCGCCAGCAGCCAAGAAGGACAGGGGAACACCGGGGAGCTGTTTTTT
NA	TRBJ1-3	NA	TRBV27	CASSSVGLGNTIYF	TGTGCCAGCAGTTCCGTAGGCCTGGGAAACACCATATATTTT
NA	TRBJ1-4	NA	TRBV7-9	CASSLEQFGTGNEKLFF	TGTGCCAGCAGCTTAGAGCAGTTTGGGACGGGGAATGAAAAACTGTTTTTT
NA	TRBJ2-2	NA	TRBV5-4	CASSSRTAQSRTGELFF	TGTGCCAGCAGCTCTCGGACAGCCCAGAGTCGGACCGGGGAGCTGTTTTTT
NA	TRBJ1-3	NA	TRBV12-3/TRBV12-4	CASSVAAGNTIYF	TGTGCCAGCAGCGTGGCAGCTGGAAACACCATATATTTT
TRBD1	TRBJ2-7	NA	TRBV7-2	CASSLGRDSISYEQYF	TGTGCCAGCAGCTTGGGCCGGGACAGCATCTCCTACGAGCAGTACTTC
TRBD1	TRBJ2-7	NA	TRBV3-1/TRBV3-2	CASSQEWGQYYEQYF	TGTGCCAGCAGCCAAGAGTGGGGACAGTACTACGAGCAGTACTTC
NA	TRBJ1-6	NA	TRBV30	CAWSGANNSPLHF	TGTGCCTGGAGTGGGGCTAATAATTCACCCCTCCACTTT
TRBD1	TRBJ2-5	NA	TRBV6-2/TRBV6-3	CASSRPGQAQETQYF	TGTGCCAGCAGTCGTCCGGGACAGGCTCAAGAGACCCAGTACTTC
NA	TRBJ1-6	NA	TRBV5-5	CASSLIIGPNNSPLHF	TGTGCCAGCAGCTTGATCATAGGCCCTAATAATTCACCCCTCCACTTT
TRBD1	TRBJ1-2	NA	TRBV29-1	CSVDLRGQGLPYGYTF	TGCAGCGTTGATCTCAGGGGACAGGGCCTCCCCTATGGCTACACCTTC
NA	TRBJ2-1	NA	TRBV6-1	CASSEVGEQFF	TGTGCCAGCAGTGAAGTCGGTGAGCAGTTCTTC
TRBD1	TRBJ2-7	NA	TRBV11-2	CASSLTTGVIDYEQYF	TGTGCCAGCAGCTTGACTACAGGGGTTATTGACTACGAGCAGTACTTC
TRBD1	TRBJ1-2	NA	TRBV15	CATSYGRGQGAYTF	TGTGCCACCAGCTATGGAAGGGGACAGGGCGCCTACACCTTC